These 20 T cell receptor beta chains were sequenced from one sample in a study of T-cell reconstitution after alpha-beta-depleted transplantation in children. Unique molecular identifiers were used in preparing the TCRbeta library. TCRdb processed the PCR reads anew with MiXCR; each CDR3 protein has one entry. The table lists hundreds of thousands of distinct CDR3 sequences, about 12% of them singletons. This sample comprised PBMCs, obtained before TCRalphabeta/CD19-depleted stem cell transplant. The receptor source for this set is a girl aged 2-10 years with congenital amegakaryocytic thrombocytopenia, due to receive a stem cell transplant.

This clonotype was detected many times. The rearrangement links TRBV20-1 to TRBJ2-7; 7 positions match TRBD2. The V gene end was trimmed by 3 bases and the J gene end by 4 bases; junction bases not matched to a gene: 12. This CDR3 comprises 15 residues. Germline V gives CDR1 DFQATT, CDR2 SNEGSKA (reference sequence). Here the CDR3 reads CSASLESGIGYEQYF. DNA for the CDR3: TGCAGTGCTAGCCTTGAGAGCGGGATTGGGTACGAGCAGTACTTC.

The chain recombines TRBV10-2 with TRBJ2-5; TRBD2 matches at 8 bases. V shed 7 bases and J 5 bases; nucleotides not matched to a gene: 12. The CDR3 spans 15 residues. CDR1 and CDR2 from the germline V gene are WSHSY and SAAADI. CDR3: CASNPTGTSQETQYF. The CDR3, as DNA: TGCGCCAGCAACCCGACGGGGACTAGTCAGGAGACCCAGTACTTC.

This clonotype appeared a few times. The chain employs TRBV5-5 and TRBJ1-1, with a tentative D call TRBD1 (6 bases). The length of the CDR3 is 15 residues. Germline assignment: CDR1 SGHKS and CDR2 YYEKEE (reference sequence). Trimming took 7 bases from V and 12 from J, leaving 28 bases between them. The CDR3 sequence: CASLQGPDLGPTTFF. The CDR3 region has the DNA TGTGCCAGCCTACAGGGCCCCGATCTTGGCCCGACCACTTTCTTT.

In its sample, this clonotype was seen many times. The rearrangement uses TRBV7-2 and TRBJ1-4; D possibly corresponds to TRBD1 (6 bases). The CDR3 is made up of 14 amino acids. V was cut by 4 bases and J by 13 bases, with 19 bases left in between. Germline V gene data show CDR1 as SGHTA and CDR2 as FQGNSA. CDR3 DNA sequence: TGTGCCAGCAGCTCGGACAGCAAATCCCAAGTACTGTTTTTT. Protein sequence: CASSSDSKSQVLFF.

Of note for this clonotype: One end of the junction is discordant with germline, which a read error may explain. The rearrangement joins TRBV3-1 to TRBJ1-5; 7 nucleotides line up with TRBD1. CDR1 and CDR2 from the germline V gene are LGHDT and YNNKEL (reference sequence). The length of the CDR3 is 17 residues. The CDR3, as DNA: TGTGCCTGCAGCCAAGCTAACAGGGGTGGTGGCAATCAGCCCCAGCATTTT. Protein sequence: CACSQANRGGGNQPQHF.

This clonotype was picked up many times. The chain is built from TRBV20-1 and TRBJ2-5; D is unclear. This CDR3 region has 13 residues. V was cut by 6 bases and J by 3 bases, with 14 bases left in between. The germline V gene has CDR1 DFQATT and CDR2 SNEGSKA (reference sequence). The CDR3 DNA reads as TGCAGTGCCGCCCGTGGACGGGAAGAGACCCAGTACTTC. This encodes CSAARGREETQYF.

The CDR3 DNA sequence: TGCAGCGTGTTGGGGGGTAACTCCTACGAGCAGTACTTC. Translation: CSVLGGNSYEQYF. This chain links TRBV29-1 with TRBJ2-7, with D maybe TRBD2 (6 bases). Per germline, CDR1 SQVTM and CDR2 ANQGSEA. V was pared by 6 bases and J by 0 bases, with 12 bases between. The length of the CDR3 is 13 residues.

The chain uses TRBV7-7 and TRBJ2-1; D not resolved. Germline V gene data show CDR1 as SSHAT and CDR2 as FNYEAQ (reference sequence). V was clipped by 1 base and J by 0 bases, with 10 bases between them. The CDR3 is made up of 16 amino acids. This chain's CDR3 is CASSLGLVGSYNEQFF. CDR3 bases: TGTGCCAGCAGCTTAGGACTCGTCGGCTCCTACAATGAGCAGTTCTTC.

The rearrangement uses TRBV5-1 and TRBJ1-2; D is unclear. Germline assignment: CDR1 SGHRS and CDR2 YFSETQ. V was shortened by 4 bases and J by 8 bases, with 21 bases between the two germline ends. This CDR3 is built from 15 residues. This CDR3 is CASSRDRMSSDGYTF. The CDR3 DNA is TGCGCCAGCAGCCGCGATCGAATGAGTTCTGACGGCTACACCTTC.

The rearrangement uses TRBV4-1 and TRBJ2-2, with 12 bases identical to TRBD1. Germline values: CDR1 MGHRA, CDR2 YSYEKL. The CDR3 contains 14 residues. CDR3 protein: CASKGQGATGELFF. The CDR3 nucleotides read TGCGCTTCTAAGGGACAGGGGGCCACCGGGGAGCTGTTTTTT.

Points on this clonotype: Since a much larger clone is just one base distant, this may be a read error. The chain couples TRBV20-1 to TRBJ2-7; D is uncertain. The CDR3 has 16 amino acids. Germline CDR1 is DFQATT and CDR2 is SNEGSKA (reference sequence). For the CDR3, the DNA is TGCAGTGCTAGATCATTGTCCCCTAGTGGGATCTACAAGCAGTACTTC. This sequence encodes CSARSLSPSGIYKQYF.

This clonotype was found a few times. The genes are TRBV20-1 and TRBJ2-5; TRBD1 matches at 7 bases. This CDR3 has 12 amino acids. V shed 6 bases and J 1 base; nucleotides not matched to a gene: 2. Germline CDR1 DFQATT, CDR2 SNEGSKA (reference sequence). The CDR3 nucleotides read TGCAGTGCCGACAGGGCCCAAGAGACCCAGTACTTC. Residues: CSADRAQETQYF.

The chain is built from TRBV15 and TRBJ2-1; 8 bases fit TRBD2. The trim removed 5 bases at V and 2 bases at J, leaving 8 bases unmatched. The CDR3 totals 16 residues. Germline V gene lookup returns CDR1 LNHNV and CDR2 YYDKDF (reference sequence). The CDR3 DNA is TGTGCCACCAGCGAAAATTTACTAGCGGCCTACAATGAGCAGTTCTTC. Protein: CATSENLLAAYNEQFF.

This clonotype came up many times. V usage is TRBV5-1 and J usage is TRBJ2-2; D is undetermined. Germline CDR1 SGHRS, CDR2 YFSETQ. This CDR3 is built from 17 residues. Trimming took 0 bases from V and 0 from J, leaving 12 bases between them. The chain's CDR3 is CASSLGDPGANTGELFF. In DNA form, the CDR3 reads TGCGCCAGCAGCTTGGGGGATCCAGGAGCGAACACCGGGGAGCTGTTTTTT.

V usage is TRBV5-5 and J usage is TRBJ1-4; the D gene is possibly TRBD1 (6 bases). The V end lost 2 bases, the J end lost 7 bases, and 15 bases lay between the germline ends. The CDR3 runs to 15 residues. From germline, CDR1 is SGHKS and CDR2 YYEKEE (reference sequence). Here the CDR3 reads CASSFGGLYTEKLFF. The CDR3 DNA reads TGTGCCAGCAGCTTCGGGGGGCTGTATACTGAAAAACTGTTTTTT. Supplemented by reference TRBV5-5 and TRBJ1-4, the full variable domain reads DAGVTQSPTHLIKTRGQQVTLRCSPISGHKSVSWYQQVLGQGPQFIFQYYEKEERGRGNFPDRFSARQFPNYSSELNVNALLLGDSALYLCASSFGGLYTEKLFFGSGTQLSVL.

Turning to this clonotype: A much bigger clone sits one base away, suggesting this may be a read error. The CDR3, as DNA: TGCGCCAGCAGCTTGGCCGCGGCGGGAGGTACGGTTGAGCAGCTCTTC. Translation gives CASSLAAAGGTVEQLF. This chain links TRBV5-1 with TRBJ2-1, with 8 bases lining up with TRBD2. Germline V gives CDR1 SGHRS, CDR2 YFSETQ. CDR3 size: 16 residues.

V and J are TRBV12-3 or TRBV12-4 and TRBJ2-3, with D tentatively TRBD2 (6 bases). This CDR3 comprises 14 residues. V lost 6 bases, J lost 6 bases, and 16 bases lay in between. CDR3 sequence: CASRAGTCVDTQYF. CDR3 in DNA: TGTGCCAGCAGGGCCGGGACTTGCGTGGATACGCAGTATTTT.

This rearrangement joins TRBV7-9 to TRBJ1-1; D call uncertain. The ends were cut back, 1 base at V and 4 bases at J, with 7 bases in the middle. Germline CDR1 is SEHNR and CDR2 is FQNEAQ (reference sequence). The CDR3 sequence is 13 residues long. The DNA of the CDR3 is TGTGCCAGCAGCTTAGACGGCCGCACTGAAGCTTTCTTT. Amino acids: CASSLDGRTEAFF.

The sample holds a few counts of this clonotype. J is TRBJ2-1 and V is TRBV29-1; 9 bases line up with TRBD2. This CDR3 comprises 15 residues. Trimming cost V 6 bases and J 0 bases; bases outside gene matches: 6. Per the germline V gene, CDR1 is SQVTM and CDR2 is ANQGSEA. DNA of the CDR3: TGCAGCGTCCCTAGCGGGGCGAGCTCCTACAATGAGCAGTTCTTC. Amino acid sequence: CSVPSGASSYNEQFF.

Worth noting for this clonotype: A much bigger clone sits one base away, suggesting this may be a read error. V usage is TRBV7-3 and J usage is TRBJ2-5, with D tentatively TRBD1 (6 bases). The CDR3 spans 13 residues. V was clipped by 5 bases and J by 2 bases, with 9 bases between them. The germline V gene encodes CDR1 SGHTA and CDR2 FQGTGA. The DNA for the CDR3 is TGTGCCAGCAGCGCCGGACAGCAAGAGACCCAGTACTTC. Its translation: CASSAGQQETQYF.